The present entry profiles one TCR beta chain with its context. No antigen is known for it. This record belongs to a study of early T cells in non-severe SARS-CoV-2 infection. Study in general: RNA in bulk from unsorted whole blood was sequenced, and chains were unpaired.

With V trimmed by 6 bases and J by 7 bases, 8 bases remained unmatched. The CDR3 covers 15 residues. CDR1 SEHNR and CDR2 FQNEAQ come from the germline V gene (reference sequence). The TCR library protocol was used to attach unique molecular identifiers. These identifiers were attached to individual cDNA molecules. Each CDR3 protein is one row after TCRdb ran MiXCR on the 5' RACE reads. Among 45,000 to 75,000 distinct CDR3 sequences, approximately 9% were seen once, and the ten largest hold 15% to 20%. Study conclusions and caveats: VDJdb matching, biased toward anti-spike CD8 responses, missed private and CD4 specificities.

The genes are TRBV7-9 and TRBJ2-1; the match to TRBD2 covers 11 bases. Sequencing was carried out using whole blood. This TCR was sampled from an adult who was a healthcare worker with PCR-confirmed SARS-CoV-2 infection or an uninfected control (not recorded which). In DNA form, the CDR3 reads TGTGCCAGCAGTCTGAATAGCGGGAGGGCGAATGAGCAGTTCTTC. It translates to CASSLNSGRANEQFF. Complete variable domain (other parts from reference TRBV7-9 and TRBJ2-1): DTGVSQNPRHKITKRGQNVTFRCDPISEHNRLYWYRQTLGQGPEFLTYFQNEAQLEKSRLLSDRFSAERPKGSFSTLEIQRTEQGDSAMYLCASSLNSGRANEQFFGPGTRLTVL.